The 10 T cell receptor beta chains reported below all come from one sample, sequenced in a study of tissue T cells after allogeneic stem cell transplantation. The data were produced by immunoSEQ multiplex PCR, yet TCRdb's version contains in-frame clones alone and is incomplete. The table lists some 5,700 clones, under 60% of them singletons, with approximately 14% in the top ten. Time point reported: mouse harvest day 14 after allogeneic transplant. The graft held 10^6 splenic CD5+ T cells and 10^7 T-cell-depleted bone marrow cells. The specimen was gut tissue. These receptors were taken from a female BALB/c mouse given C57BL/6 T cells with graft-versus-host disease after an allogeneic hematopoietic cell transplant.

A note on this clone: The gene symbols are mouse symbols. The observed sequence ends 1 residue before the CDR3 terminus, with the missing tail filled in from the germline J gene. This chain uses TRBV26 with TRBJ1-2; D gene uncertain. CDR1 is KGHPV and CDR2 is FQNQEV in the germline V gene (reference sequence). The CDR3 contains 14 residues. Between the trimmed V and J ends, which lost 2 bases and 0 bases, there was a span of 7 bases. The CDR3 sequence: CASSLTATNSDYTF. The CDR3 DNA, read in part, is TGTGCCAGCAGTCTGACAGCCACAAACTCCGACTACACC.

By share, this clone ranks as medium-sized. Each gene name is a mouse one. The read ends 1 residue early relative to the CDR3; the germline J gene fills the gap. This chain joins TRBV14 and TRBJ1-3, with 8 bases aligning to TRBD1. CDR3 size: 14 residues. V gave up 4 bases and J gave up 2 bases; unmatched junction bases: 2. Germline CDR1 SGHDT, CDR2 FRDEAV. The CDR3 sequence: CASSRTGTGNTLYF. The sequenced part of the CDR3 DNA is TGTGCCAGCAGTCGGACAGGGACTGGAAATACGCTCTAT.

Notes on this clone: The germline and genes are mouse ones. Coverage ceases 1 residue before the CDR3 finishes, and the germline J gene fills in the end. The chain employs TRBV26 and TRBJ1-3; D is possibly TRBD1 (6 bases). The CDR3 length is 14 residues. Per germline, CDR1 KGHPV and CDR2 FQNQEV (reference sequence). The ends were cut back, 4 bases at V and 3 bases at J, with 10 bases in the middle. CDR3 residues: CASSPTGIGNTLYF. The sequenced CDR3 bases are TGTGCCAGCAGTCCAACAGGGATTGGAAATACGCTCTAT.

In regard to this clone: Germline and genes here are mouse. With the read ending 1 residue before the CDR3 end, the germline J gene is used to fill in that end. The J gene is TRBJ1-3, the V gene TRBV26; TRBD1 aligns across 7 bases. The CDR3 runs to 14 residues. From germline, CDR1 is KGHPV and CDR2 FQNQEV (reference sequence). The V gene end was trimmed by 4 bases and the J gene end by 4 bases; junction bases not matched to a gene: 4. CDR3 DNA, as far as it was read: TGTGCCAGCAGTCAGGGGGCGCGAGGAAATACGCTCTAT. This sequence encodes CASSQGARGNTLY. The whole CDR3 is CASSQGARGNTLYF.

By its share, this clone is medium-sized. Gene names and germline match the mouse. Read data end 1 residue before the CDR3 end; the end is taken from the germline J gene. The chain is built from TRBV12-1 and TRBJ2-7; 11 nucleotides line up with TRBD2. Trimming cost V 0 bases and J 0 bases; bases outside gene matches: 0. Germline V gene sequence: CDR1 SGHSN, CDR2 HYEKVE. The CDR3 runs 15 residues. The DNA read from the CDR3 is TGTGCCAGCTCTCTCGACTGGGGGGGCTCCTATGAACAGTAC. It specifies CASSLDWGGSYEQY. The complete CDR3 sequence is CASSLDWGGSYEQYF.

This clone was seen a few times. Gene names and germline match the mouse. CDR3 amino acids: CASRPGQGRAETLYF. The CDR3 bases that were read are TGTGCCAGCAGACCGGGACAGGGAAGGGCAGAAACGCTGTAT. The chain joins TRBV26 to TRBJ2-3; TRBD1 aligns across 9 bases. The read halts 1 residue ahead of the CDR3 end, with the missing end drawn from the germline J gene. The V gene's germline CDR1 is KGHPV and CDR2 FQNQEV (reference sequence). The length of the CDR3 is 15 residues. The J segment lost 3 bases and the V segment lost 6 bases, leaving 7 bases of the junction unmatched.

This clone occurred a few times. Germline and genes here are mouse. CDR3 in amino acids: CASSLDGGQDTQYF. The sequenced part of the CDR3 DNA is TGTGCAAGCAGCTTAGATGGGGGCCAAGACACCCAGTAC. The rearrangement joins TRBV16 to TRBJ2-5, with D possibly being TRBD2 (6 bases). The read gets to within 1 residue of the CDR3 end, and the germline J gene fills in the rest. This CDR3 comprises 14 residues. Germline CDR1 SGHSA, CDR2 FRNQAP. Trimming removed 0 bases at V and 2 bases at J, with 6 bases between.

This clone was counted a single time. Gene names are mouse gene names. The CDR3 is cut off 1 residue early in the read; its end comes from the germline J gene. The chain links TRBV23 to TRBJ2-5; TRBD1 is the table's D call and was not checked against the DNA. This CDR3 comprises 14 residues. From germline, CDR1 is KGHTA and CDR2 FQNQQP. The covered CDR3 bases are TGCTCCAGTTCTCCGGGACAGGTGAAAGACACCCAGTAC. It yields the protein CSSSPGQVKDTQY. The CDR3 in its entirety is CSSSPGQVKDTQYF.

Points on this clone: The genes and germline here are from mouse. The missing CDR3 end, 1 residue past where the read stops, is filled in from the germline J gene. The chain couples TRBV12-1 to TRBJ2-5, with D perhaps being TRBD1 or TRBD2 (5 bases each). From germline, CDR1 is SGHSN and CDR2 HYEKVE. V was clipped by 1 base and J by 4 bases, with 5 bases between them. The CDR3 length is 12 residues. CDR3 bases read: TGTGCCAGCTCTCTGGGGGAAGACACCCAGTAC. This sequence encodes CASSLGEDTQY. The entire CDR3 protein reads CASSLGEDTQYF.

This clone was seen a few times. Here the gene names and germline are mouse. The read stops 1 residue short of the end of the CDR3; the missing end is completed from the germline J gene. V and J are TRBV3 and TRBJ2-1; TRBD1 matches at 8 bases. CDR3 size: 14 residues. J lost 3 bases, V lost 3 bases, and 1 base had no gene match. Germline CDR1 SNHLY, CDR2 FYNGKV (reference sequence). The sequenced part of the CDR3 DNA is TGTGCCAGCAGCTTTACAGGGGGCTATGCTGAGCAGTTC. It yields the protein CASSFTGGYAEQF. The whole CDR3 is CASSFTGGYAEQFF.